Sequencing of this TCR beta chain was carried out in a study of glioma-infiltrating T cells after dendritic cell vaccination. Across the whole study: Samples are from glioblastoma patients in Phase I and II dendritic cell vaccine trials.

The primer mix had 60 V beta and 13 J beta primers. Assay: immunoSEQ multiplex PCR; the TCRdb copy retains only in-frame clones and omits some. The sample lists around 73,000 clones, around 80% occurring once. By sample fraction, this clone is medium-sized (0.01 to 0.1%). The antigen is undetermined. Study results and limitations: Only a small number of patients had complete blood and tumor samples.

The CDR3 totals 16 residues. The germline gives CDR1 ENHRY, CDR2 SYGVKD. Trimming took 0 bases from V and 3 from J, leaving 15 bases between them. Sequences were derived from blood, sampled before dendritic cell vaccination. The source is a human donor with glioblastoma. V and J are TRBV10-3 and TRBJ2-7; perhaps TRBD1 as D (5 bases). CDR3 coding DNA: TGTGCCATCAGTGAGTCTAGGGGCAGGCTCATCTACGAGCAGTACTTC. Translated, it gives CAISESRGRLIYEQYF.